This TCR beta chain is drawn from a study of T cells after yellow fever vaccination. Across the whole study: Some fractions had low cell numbers, and these were prepared with SMART-Seq v4 Ultra Low Input. Study-wide results and limits: Detected again after the booster were most primary-vaccination clones, at 95% to 97% CD4 and roughly 88% CD8. Clonotypes appearing in both CD4 and CD8 compartments existed, and their share was small.

This clonotype was recorded many times. Its antigen is still unknown. The CDR3 loop spans 15 amino acids. Germline V CDR1 and CDR2: SGHRS, YFSETQ. V dropped 0 bases and J dropped 5; count of bases not matched to a gene: 6. 5'RACE template switching produced TCR cDNA carrying a universal primer site and UMIs. TCRdb passed the 5' RACE reads through MiXCR, listing each CDR3 protein once. The sample holds some 250,000 distinct CDR3 sequences, roughly 4% seen once. The sequence came from a man aged 18 to 30 who received the YFV17D yellow fever vaccine. The chain recombines TRBV5-1 with TRBJ2-5, with TRBD1 matching over 8 bases. Sequences were derived from PBMCs, sampled 15 days after the yellow fever booster vaccination. The CDR3 coding sequence is TGCGCCAGCAGCTTGGTACCCACAGGGGGTGAGACCCAGTACTTC. Translating it yields CASSLVPTGGETQYF.